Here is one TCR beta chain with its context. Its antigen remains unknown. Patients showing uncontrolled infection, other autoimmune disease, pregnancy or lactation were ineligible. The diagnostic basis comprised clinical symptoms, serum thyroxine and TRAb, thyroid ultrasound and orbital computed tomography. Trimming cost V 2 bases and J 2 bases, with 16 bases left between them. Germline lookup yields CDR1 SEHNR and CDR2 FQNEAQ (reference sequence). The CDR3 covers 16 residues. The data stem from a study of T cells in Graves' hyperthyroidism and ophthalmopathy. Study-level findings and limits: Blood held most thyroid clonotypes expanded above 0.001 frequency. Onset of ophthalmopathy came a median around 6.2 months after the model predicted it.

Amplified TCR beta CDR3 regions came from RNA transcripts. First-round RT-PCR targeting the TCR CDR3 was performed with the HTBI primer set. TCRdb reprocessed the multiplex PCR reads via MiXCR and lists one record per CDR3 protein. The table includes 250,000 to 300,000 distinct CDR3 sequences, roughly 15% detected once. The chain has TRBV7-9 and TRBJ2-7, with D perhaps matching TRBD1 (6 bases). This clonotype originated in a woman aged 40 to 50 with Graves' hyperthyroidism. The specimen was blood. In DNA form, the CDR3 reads TGTGCCAGCAGCTTAATAAGGGGGACACCCACCTACGAGCAGTACTTC. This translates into CASSLIRGTPTYEQYF.